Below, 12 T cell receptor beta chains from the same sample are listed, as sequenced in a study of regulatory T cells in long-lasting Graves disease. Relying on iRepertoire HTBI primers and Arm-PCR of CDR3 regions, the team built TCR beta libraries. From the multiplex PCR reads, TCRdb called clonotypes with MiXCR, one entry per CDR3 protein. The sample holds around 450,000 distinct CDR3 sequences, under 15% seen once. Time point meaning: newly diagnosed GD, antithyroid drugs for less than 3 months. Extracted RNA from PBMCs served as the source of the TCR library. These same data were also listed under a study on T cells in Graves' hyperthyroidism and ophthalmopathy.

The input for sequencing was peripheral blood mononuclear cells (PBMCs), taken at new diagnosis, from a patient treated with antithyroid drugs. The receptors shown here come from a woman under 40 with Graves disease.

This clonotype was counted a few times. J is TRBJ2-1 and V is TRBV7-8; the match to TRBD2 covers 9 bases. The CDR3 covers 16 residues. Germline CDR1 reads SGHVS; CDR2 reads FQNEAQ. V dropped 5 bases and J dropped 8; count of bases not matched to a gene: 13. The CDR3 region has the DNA TGTGCCAGCAGCGGGGAGGCGGGAGGGCCTGGCGATGAGCAGTTCTTC. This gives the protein CASSGEAGGPGDEQFF.

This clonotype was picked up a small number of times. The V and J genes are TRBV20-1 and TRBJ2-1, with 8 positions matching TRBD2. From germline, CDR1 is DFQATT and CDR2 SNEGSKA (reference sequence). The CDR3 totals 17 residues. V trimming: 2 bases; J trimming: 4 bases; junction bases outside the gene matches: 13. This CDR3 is CSARPKGGGRLYNEQFF. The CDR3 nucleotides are TGCAGTGCTAGACCCAAAGGAGGCGGGAGGTTATACAATGAGCAGTTCTTC.

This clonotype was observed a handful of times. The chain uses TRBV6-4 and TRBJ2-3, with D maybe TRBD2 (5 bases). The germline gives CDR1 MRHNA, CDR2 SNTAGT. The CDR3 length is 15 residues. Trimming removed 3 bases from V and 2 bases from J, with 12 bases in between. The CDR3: CASSESLAHTDTQYF. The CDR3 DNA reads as TGTGCCAGCAGTGAGTCTCTAGCCCACACAGATACGCAGTATTTT.

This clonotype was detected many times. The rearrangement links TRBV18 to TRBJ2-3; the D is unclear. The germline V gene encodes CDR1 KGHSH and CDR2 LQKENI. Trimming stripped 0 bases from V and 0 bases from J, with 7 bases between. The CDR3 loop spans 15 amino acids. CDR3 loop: CASSPPTRSTDTQYF. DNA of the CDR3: TGTGCCAGCTCACCACCGACACGGAGCACAGATACGCAGTATTTT. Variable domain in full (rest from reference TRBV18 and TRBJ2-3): NAGVMQNPRHLVRRRGQEARLRCSPMKGHSHVYWYRQLPEEGLKFMVYLQKENIIDESGMPKERFSAEFPKEGPSILRIQQVVRGDSAAYFCASSPPTRSTDTQYFGPGTRLTVL.

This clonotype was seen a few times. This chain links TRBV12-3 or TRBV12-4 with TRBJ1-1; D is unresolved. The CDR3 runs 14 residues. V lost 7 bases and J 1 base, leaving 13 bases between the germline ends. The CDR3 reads CASTNPGGNTEAFF. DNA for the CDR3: TGTGCCAGCACCAACCCGGGTGGGAACACTGAAGCTTTCTTT.

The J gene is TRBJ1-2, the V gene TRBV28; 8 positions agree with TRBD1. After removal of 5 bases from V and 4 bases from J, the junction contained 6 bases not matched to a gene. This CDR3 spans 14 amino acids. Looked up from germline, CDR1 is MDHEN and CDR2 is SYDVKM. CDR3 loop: CASSTGGARYGYTF. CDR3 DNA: TGTGCCAGCAGTACAGGGGGGGCACGCTATGGCTACACCTTC.

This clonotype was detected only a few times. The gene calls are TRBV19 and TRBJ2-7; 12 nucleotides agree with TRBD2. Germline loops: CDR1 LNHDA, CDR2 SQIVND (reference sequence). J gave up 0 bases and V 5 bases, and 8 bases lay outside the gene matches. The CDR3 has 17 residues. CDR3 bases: TGTGCCAGTAGTTGGGAGACTAGCGGGAGTGGCTCCTACGAGCAGTACTTC. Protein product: CASSWETSGSGSYEQYF.

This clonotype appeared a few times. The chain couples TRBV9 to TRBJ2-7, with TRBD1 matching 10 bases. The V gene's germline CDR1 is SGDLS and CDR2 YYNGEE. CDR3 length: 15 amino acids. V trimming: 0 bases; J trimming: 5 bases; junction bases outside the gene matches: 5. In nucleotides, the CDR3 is TGTGCCAGCAGCGTAGGGGGGGACAGGGGCAACGAGCAGTACTTC. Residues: CASSVGGDRGNEQYF.

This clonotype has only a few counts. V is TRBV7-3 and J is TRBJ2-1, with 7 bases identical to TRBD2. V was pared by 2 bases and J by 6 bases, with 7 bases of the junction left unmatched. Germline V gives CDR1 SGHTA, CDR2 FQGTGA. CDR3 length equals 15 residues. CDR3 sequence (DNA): TGTGCCAGCAGCTTAGCGGGGACTAACCTCAATGAGCAGTTCTTC. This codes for CASSLAGTNLNEQFF.

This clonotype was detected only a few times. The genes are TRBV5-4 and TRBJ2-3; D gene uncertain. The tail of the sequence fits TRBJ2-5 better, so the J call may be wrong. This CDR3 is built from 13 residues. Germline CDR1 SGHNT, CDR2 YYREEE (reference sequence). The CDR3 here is CASSLRGMWTQYF. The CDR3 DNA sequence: TGTGCCAGCAGCTTGCGCGGAATGTGGACCCAGTACTTC.

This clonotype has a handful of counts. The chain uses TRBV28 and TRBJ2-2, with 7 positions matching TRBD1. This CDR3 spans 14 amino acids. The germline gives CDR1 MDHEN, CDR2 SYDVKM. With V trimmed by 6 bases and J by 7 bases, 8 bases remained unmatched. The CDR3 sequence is CASSLTGDDGELFF. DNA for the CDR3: TGTGCCAGCAGCCTCACAGGGGACGACGGGGAGCTGTTTTTT. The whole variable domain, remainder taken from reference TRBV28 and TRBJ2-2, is DVKVTQSSRYLVKRTGEKVFLECVQDMDHENMFWYRQDPGLGLRLIYFSYDVKMKEKGDIPEGYSVSREKKERFSLILESASTNQTSMYLCASSLTGDDGELFFGEGSRLTVL.

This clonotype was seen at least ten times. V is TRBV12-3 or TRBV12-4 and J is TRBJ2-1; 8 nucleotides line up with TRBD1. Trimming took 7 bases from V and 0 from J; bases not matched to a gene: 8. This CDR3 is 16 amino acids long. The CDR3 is CASNLGDRSSYNEQFF. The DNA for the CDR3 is TGTGCCAGCAATTTGGGGGACAGGTCCTCCTACAATGAGCAGTTCTTC.